Listed below are T cell receptor beta chains from one sample, sequenced in a study of blood T cell repertoires in COVID-19. TCRdb keeps only in-frame clones here, not all; method: immunoSEQ multiplex PCR. Of about 220,000 clones listed, 80% were seen once; the top ten hold 5.5% to 8.5%. Sequencing input: peripheral blood. The source is a woman aged 70 to 79 with acute or convalescent COVID-19. CDR3s include the opening cysteine and the closing phenylalanine or tryptophan. D genes are given only for firm matches. The size field is filled for only some rows; it gives once, few, many or a size class.

clone_size: NA
j_call: TRBJ1-2
v_call: TRBV6-5
d_call: NA
cdr3_aa: CASSYSNPAGGYGYTF
cdr3_nt: TGTGCCAGCAGTTACTCGAATCCGGCGGGAGGCTATGGCTACACCTTC

clone_size: few
j_call: TRBJ1-4
v_call: TRBV12-3/TRBV12-4
d_call: TRBD1
cdr3_aa: CASSRDRSEKLFF
cdr3_nt: TGTGCCAGCTCGAGGGACAGGAGCGAAAAACTGTTTTTT

clone_size: few
j_call: TRBJ1-2
v_call: TRBV30
d_call: NA
cdr3_aa: CAWSVQQGYTF
cdr3_nt: TGTGCCTGGAGTGTACAACAGGGCTACACCTTC

clone_size: NA
j_call: TRBJ2-5
v_call: TRBV9
d_call: TRBD1
cdr3_aa: CASSLDRGRETQYF
cdr3_nt: TGTGCCAGCAGCCTGGACAGGGGGAGAGAGACCCAGTACTTC

clone_size: NA
j_call: TRBJ1-2
v_call: TRBV6-5
d_call: TRBD1
cdr3_aa: CASSYSRQGIYGYTF
cdr3_nt: TGTGCCAGCAGTTACTCGAGACAGGGTATCTATGGCTACACCTTC

clone_size: NA
j_call: TRBJ1-1
v_call: TRBV2
d_call: TRBD1
cdr3_aa: CASRLSAGTGETEAFF
cdr3_nt: TGTGCCAGCAGACTATCCGCCGGGACAGGGGAGACTGAAGCTTTCTTT

clone_size: NA
j_call: TRBJ1-2
v_call: TRBV7-6
d_call: NA
cdr3_aa: CASSLGPGSQYGYTF
cdr3_nt: TGTGCCAGCAGCTTAGGCCCAGGATCCCAATATGGCTACACCTTC

clone_size: NA
j_call: TRBJ2-3
v_call: TRBV24-1
d_call: TRBD1
cdr3_aa: CATEGQGTDTQYF
cdr3_nt: TGTGCCACCGAAGGACAGGGAACAGATACGCAGTATTTT

clone_size: NA
j_call: TRBJ1-5
v_call: TRBV6-1
d_call: NA
cdr3_aa: CASSEAGGGQPQHF
cdr3_nt: TGTGCCAGCAGTGAAGCAGGGGGTGGTCAGCCCCAGCATTTT

clone_size: NA
j_call: TRBJ2-1
v_call: TRBV5-1
d_call: TRBD2
cdr3_aa: CASSPRLAGGYNEQFF
cdr3_nt: TGCGCCAGCAGCCCCCGACTAGCGGGGGGGTACAATGAGCAGTTCTTC

clone_size: NA
j_call: TRBJ2-3
v_call: TRBV7-9
d_call: TRBD1
cdr3_aa: CASSRSRQGRTDTQYF
cdr3_nt: TGTGCCAGCAGCCGATCTAGACAGGGGAGGACAGATACGCAGTATTTT

clone_size: NA
j_call: TRBJ1-5
v_call: TRBV12-5
d_call: NA
cdr3_aa: CASATEGNQPQHF
cdr3_nt: TGTGCTAGTGCTACGGAGGGCAATCAGCCCCAGCATTTT

clone_size: few
j_call: TRBJ2-5
v_call: TRBV11-2
d_call: TRBD2
cdr3_aa: CASSFRGGGPEETQYF
cdr3_nt: TGTGCCAGCAGCTTTAGGGGCGGGGGGCCAGAAGAGACCCAGTACTTC

clone_size: NA
j_call: TRBJ2-3
v_call: TRBV6-5
d_call: TRBD2
cdr3_aa: CASRSSGATDTQYF
cdr3_nt: TGTGCCAGCAGGTCTAGCGGGGCCACAGATACGCAGTATTTT

clone_size: NA
j_call: TRBJ2-3
v_call: TRBV5-4
d_call: TRBD2
cdr3_aa: CASSPGLVPDTQYF
cdr3_nt: TGTGCCAGCAGCCCGGGACTAGTCCCAGATACGCAGTATTTT

clone_size: NA
j_call: TRBJ1-4
v_call: TRBV28
d_call: TRBD1
cdr3_aa: CASCPPGGEEKLFF
cdr3_nt: TGTGCCAGCTGCCCTCCAGGGGGAGAGGAAAAACTGTTTTTT

clone_size: NA
j_call: TRBJ2-3
v_call: TRBV3-1/TRBV3-2
d_call: NA
cdr3_aa: CASSQDPSARGDTQYF
cdr3_nt: TGTGCCAGCAGCCAAGATCCTAGCGCCCGGGGGGATACGCAGTATTTT

clone_size: few
j_call: TRBJ1-2
v_call: TRBV25-1
d_call: NA
cdr3_aa: CASSGQGHYGYTF
cdr3_nt: TGTGCCAGCAGTGGGCAGGGGCACTATGGCTACACCTTC

clone_size: NA
j_call: TRBJ2-3
v_call: TRBV7-6
d_call: NA
cdr3_aa: CASSLLGGASTDTQYF
cdr3_nt: TGTGCCAGCAGCTTACTCGGAGGGGCCTCCACAGATACGCAGTATTTT

clone_size: NA
j_call: TRBJ2-3
v_call: TRBV7-8
d_call: NA
cdr3_aa: CASVTTGESTDTQYF
cdr3_nt: TGTGCCAGCGTCACAACCGGGGAGAGCACAGATACGCAGTATTTT

clone_size: NA
j_call: TRBJ2-3
v_call: TRBV6-5
d_call: NA
cdr3_aa: CASSRPGTDTQYF
cdr3_nt: TGTGCCAGCAGCAGGCCCGGCACAGATACGCAGTATTTT

clone_size: NA
j_call: TRBJ2-1
v_call: TRBV19
d_call: TRBD1
cdr3_aa: CASSVDRGSYNEQFF
cdr3_nt: TGTGCCAGTAGTGTGGACAGGGGCTCCTACAATGAGCAGTTCTTC

clone_size: NA
j_call: TRBJ2-1
v_call: TRBV18
d_call: TRBD1
cdr3_aa: CASSSTGGLGNEQFF
cdr3_nt: TGTGCCAGCTCATCCACAGGGGGCCTGGGCAATGAGCAGTTCTTC

clone_size: NA
j_call: TRBJ2-5
v_call: TRBV19
d_call: NA
cdr3_aa: CASSIELRGAQYF
cdr3_nt: TGTGCCAGTAGTATAGAACTCAGGGGGGCCCAGTACTTC

clone_size: NA
j_call: TRBJ2-1
v_call: TRBV7-2
d_call: TRBD2
cdr3_aa: CASSLAPGLAGGARFF
cdr3_nt: TGTGCCAGCAGCTTAGCACCGGGACTAGCGGGGGGGGCAAGGTTCTTC

clone_size: once
j_call: TRBJ2-3
v_call: TRBV2
d_call: NA
cdr3_aa: CASSEIVTDTQYF
cdr3_nt: TGTGCCAGCAGTGAGATAGTCACAGATACGCAGTATTTT

clone_size: few
j_call: TRBJ2-7
v_call: TRBV11-3
d_call: NA
cdr3_aa: CASSLGQGFDYEQYF
cdr3_nt: TGTGCCAGCAGCTTAGGGCAGGGGTTTGACTACGAGCAGTACTTC

clone_size: NA
j_call: TRBJ2-5
v_call: TRBV5-6
d_call: NA
cdr3_aa: CASSLQQKQETQYF
cdr3_nt: TGTGCCAGCAGCTTGCAACAGAAACAAGAGACCCAGTACTTC

clone_size: NA
j_call: TRBJ2-1
v_call: TRBV6-6
d_call: TRBD1
cdr3_aa: CASSTGTEKFF
cdr3_nt: TGTGCCAGCAGTACCGGGACAGAGAAGTTCTTC

clone_size: NA
j_call: TRBJ1-4
v_call: TRBV4-1
d_call: NA
cdr3_aa: CASSQDQAEGGEKLFF
cdr3_nt: TGCGCCAGCAGCCAAGATCAGGCCGAGGGGGGGGAAAAACTGTTTTTT

clone_size: NA
j_call: TRBJ2-2
v_call: TRBV5-1
d_call: NA
cdr3_aa: CASSLLSDNTGELFF
cdr3_nt: TGCGCCAGCAGCTTACTTAGCGACAACACCGGGGAGCTGTTTTTT

clone_size: NA
j_call: TRBJ1-3
v_call: TRBV19
d_call: TRBD1
cdr3_aa: CASRTGQGSGNTIYF
cdr3_nt: TGTGCCAGTAGGACTGGACAGGGGTCTGGAAACACCATATATTTT

clone_size: NA
j_call: TRBJ2-3
v_call: TRBV19
d_call: TRBD2
cdr3_aa: CASSLGLAGSTDTQYF
cdr3_nt: TGTGCCAGTAGTCTGGGACTAGCGGGGAGCACAGATACGCAGTATTTT

clone_size: NA
j_call: TRBJ1-5
v_call: TRBV4-1
d_call: NA
cdr3_aa: CASSREAAPSRFNSNQPQHF
cdr3_nt: TGCGCCAGCAGCCGAGAGGCGGCCCCAAGTAGGTTTAATAGCAATCAGCCCCAGCATTTT

clone_size: NA
j_call: TRBJ2-3
v_call: TRBV3-1/TRBV3-2
d_call: NA
cdr3_aa: CASSHLASTDTQYF
cdr3_nt: TGTGCCAGCAGCCATCTAGCTAGCACAGATACGCAGTATTTT

clone_size: few
j_call: TRBJ1-3
v_call: TRBV7-6
d_call: NA
cdr3_aa: CASSLGGSRGVYF
cdr3_nt: TGTGCCAGCAGCTTAGGAGGCAGCCGGGGGGTATATTTT

clone_size: NA
j_call: TRBJ2-1
v_call: TRBV7-2
d_call: NA
cdr3_aa: CASSSIGTDNEQFF
cdr3_nt: TGTGCCAGCAGCTCGATAGGGACTGACAATGAGCAGTTCTTC

clone_size: NA
j_call: TRBJ2-1
v_call: TRBV7-9
d_call: TRBD2
cdr3_aa: CASSLGLSSYNEQFF
cdr3_nt: TGTGCCAGCAGTTTGGGACTATCCTCCTACAATGAGCAGTTCTTC

clone_size: NA
j_call: TRBJ1-1
v_call: TRBV28
d_call: NA
cdr3_aa: CASSTRARGSTEAFF
cdr3_nt: TGTGCCAGCAGTACCAGGGCCAGGGGAAGTACTGAAGCTTTCTTT

clone_size: NA
j_call: TRBJ2-7
v_call: TRBV30
d_call: TRBD1
cdr3_aa: CAWSLGQGAQQYF
cdr3_nt: TGTGCCTGGAGTCTCGGACAGGGGGCGCAACAGTACTTC

clone_size: NA
j_call: TRBJ2-1
v_call: TRBV5-1
d_call: NA
cdr3_aa: CASSLAEESYNEQFF
cdr3_nt: TGCGCCAGCAGCTTGGCCGAAGAGAGTTACAATGAGCAGTTCTTC

clone_size: NA
j_call: TRBJ2-2
v_call: TRBV2
d_call: NA
cdr3_aa: CASSVDSSNTGELFF
cdr3_nt: TGTGCCAGCAGTGTAGACAGCTCGAACACCGGGGAGCTGTTTTTT

clone_size: NA
j_call: TRBJ2-3
v_call: TRBV9
d_call: TRBD2
cdr3_aa: CASSPNSGGESSTDTQYF
cdr3_nt: TGTGCCAGCAGCCCGAATAGCGGGGGGGAATCTAGCACAGATACGCAGTATTTT

clone_size: NA
j_call: TRBJ2-1
v_call: TRBV30
d_call: TRBD2
cdr3_aa: CAWRNSGTSGGGEQFF
cdr3_nt: TGTGCCTGGAGGAACTCCGGGACTAGCGGGGGGGGAGAGCAGTTCTTC

clone_size: once
j_call: TRBJ1-3
v_call: TRBV25-1
d_call: NA
cdr3_aa: CASSQQQLPNTIYF
cdr3_nt: TGTGCCAGCAGCCAGCAACAGTTGCCAAACACCATATATTTT

clone_size: NA
j_call: TRBJ1-2
v_call: TRBV5-1
d_call: NA
cdr3_aa: CASRAQTDTQGYTF
cdr3_nt: TGCGCCAGCAGGGCCCAGACCGACACCCAAGGCTACACCTTC

clone_size: NA
j_call: TRBJ2-3
v_call: TRBV5-1
d_call: NA
cdr3_aa: CASSPEGHETDTQYF
cdr3_nt: TGCGCCAGCAGCCCCGAGGGACACGAAACAGATACGCAGTATTTT

clone_size: NA
j_call: TRBJ1-1
v_call: TRBV9
d_call: TRBD1
cdr3_aa: CASDRAGRGTEAFF
cdr3_nt: TGTGCCTCGGACAGGGCCGGTCGGGGCACTGAAGCTTTCTTT

clone_size: NA
j_call: TRBJ1-5
v_call: TRBV6-5
d_call: NA
cdr3_aa: CASSYSASSNQPQHF
cdr3_nt: TGTGCCAGCAGTTACTCGGCAAGTAGCAATCAGCCCCAGCATTTT

clone_size: NA
j_call: TRBJ2-2
v_call: TRBV29-1
d_call: NA
cdr3_aa: CSVPKAAGTGELFF
cdr3_nt: TGCAGCGTCCCGAAGGCGGCAGGGACCGGGGAGCTGTTTTTT

clone_size: NA
j_call: TRBJ2-3
v_call: TRBV6-1
d_call: TRBD1
cdr3_aa: CASSEGMRPGGKAQYF
cdr3_nt: TGTGCCAGCAGTGAAGGCATGCGGCCAGGGGGCAAAGCGCAGTATTTT

clone_size: NA
j_call: TRBJ1-3
v_call: TRBV7-2
d_call: NA
cdr3_aa: CASSGNGGAEVNTIYF
cdr3_nt: TGTGCCAGCAGCGGGAATGGAGGAGCGGAAGTAAACACCATATATTTT

clone_size: few
j_call: TRBJ2-5
v_call: TRBV24-1
d_call: TRBD1
cdr3_aa: CATSDLTGEHQETQYF
cdr3_nt: TGTGCCACCAGTGATTTGACAGGGGAGCATCAAGAGACCCAGTACTTC

clone_size: NA
j_call: TRBJ2-5
v_call: TRBV5-4
d_call: TRBD2
cdr3_aa: CASRPLGAGMKTQYF
cdr3_nt: TGTGCCAGCAGGCCTCTCGGAGCGGGGATGAAGACCCAGTACTTC

clone_size: NA
j_call: TRBJ1-5
v_call: TRBV7-2
d_call: NA
cdr3_aa: CASSLETGSRQPQHF
cdr3_nt: TGTGCCAGCAGCTTAGAGACGGGGTCCCGGCAGCCCCAGCATTTT

clone_size: NA
j_call: TRBJ2-1
v_call: TRBV7-2
d_call: NA
cdr3_aa: CASSYLRGSNNEQFF
cdr3_nt: TGTGCCAGCAGCTACCTCAGGGGAAGCAACAATGAGCAGTTCTTC

clone_size: few
j_call: TRBJ2-6
v_call: TRBV6-5
d_call: NA
cdr3_aa: CASREGFSGANVLTF
cdr3_nt: TGTGCCAGCAGGGAGGGATTCTCTGGGGCCAACGTCCTGACTTTC